These 2 T cell receptor beta chains came from one sample sequenced in a study of CD8+CD57+ T cells in acquired aplastic anemia. Patients included in sequencing had previously demonstrated CD8+CD57+ cell expansion by flow cytometry. Profiling that covered TCR beta VDJ and CDR3 relied on genomic DNA as its template. TCRdb re-analysed the reads in MiXCR, keeping a single row per CDR3 protein. This table has about 180,000 distinct CDR3 sequences, roughly 63% appearing once. Sequenced: sorted CD4+, CD8+, or CD8+CD57+ T cells (not recorded which) from PBMCs. These receptors were collected from a human donor with aplastic anemia.

V is TRBV5-6 and J is TRBJ2-7; no clear D. Trimming left V 2 bases short and J 2 bases short, with 17 bases between. The length of the CDR3 is 16 residues. CDR1 is SGHDT and CDR2 is YYEEEE in the germline V gene. CDR3 loop: CASSFFYVVGTYEQYF. CDR3 DNA: TGTGCCAGCAGCTTTTTTTACGTGGTTGGAACCTACGAGCAGTACTTC.

On this clonotype itself: Without the conserved terminal phenylalanine or tryptophan, this CDR3 likely stems from a read error. The V gene is TRBV19, the J gene TRBJ1-1; D is unresolved. Trimming pared 6 bases from V and 1 base from J, leaving 6 bases between. Per germline, CDR1 LNHDA and CDR2 SQIVND (reference sequence). The CDR3 consists of 12 residues. DNA for the CDR3: TGTGCCAGTAGCCTTAGGAACACTGAAGCTTTCCTT. Its protein is CASSLRNTEAFL.